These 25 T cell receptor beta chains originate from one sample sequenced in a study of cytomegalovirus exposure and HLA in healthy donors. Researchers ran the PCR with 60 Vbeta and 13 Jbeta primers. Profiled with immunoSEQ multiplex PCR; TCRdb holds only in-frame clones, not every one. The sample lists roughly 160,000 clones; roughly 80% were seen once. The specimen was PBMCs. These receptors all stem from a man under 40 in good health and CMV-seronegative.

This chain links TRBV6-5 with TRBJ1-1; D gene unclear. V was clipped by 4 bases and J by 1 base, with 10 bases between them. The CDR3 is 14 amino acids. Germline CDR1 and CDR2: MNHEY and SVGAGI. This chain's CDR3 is CASSSPAENTEAFF. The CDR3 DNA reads TGTGCCAGCAGTTCACCTGCGGAGAACACTGAAGCTTTCTTT.

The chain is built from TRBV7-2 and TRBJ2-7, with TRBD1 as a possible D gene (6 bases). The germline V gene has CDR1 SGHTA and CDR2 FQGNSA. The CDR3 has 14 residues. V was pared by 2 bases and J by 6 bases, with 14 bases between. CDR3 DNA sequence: TGTGCCAGCAGCTTACTCGTCAGGGGCGCCGAGCAGTACTTC. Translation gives CASSLLVRGAEQYF.

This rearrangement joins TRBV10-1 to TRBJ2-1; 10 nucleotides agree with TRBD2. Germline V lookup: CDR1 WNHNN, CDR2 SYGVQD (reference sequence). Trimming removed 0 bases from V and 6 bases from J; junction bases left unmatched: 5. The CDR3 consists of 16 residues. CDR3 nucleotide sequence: TGCGCCAGCAGTGAGTCGGGCCTAGCGGGAGTCAATGAGCAGTTCTTC. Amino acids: CASSESGLAGVNEQFF.

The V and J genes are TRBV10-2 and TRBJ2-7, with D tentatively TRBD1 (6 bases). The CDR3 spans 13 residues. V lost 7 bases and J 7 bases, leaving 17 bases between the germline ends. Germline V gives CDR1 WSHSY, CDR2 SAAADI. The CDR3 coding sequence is TGCGCCAGCACGACAGGCCCTGTTGGGGAGCAGTACTTC. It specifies CASTTGPVGEQYF.

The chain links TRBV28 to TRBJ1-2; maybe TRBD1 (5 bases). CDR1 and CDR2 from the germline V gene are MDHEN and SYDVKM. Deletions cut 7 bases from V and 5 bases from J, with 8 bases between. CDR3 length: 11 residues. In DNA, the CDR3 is TGTGCCAGCAAAAAGGGGTATGGCTACACCTTC. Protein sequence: CASKKGYGYTF.

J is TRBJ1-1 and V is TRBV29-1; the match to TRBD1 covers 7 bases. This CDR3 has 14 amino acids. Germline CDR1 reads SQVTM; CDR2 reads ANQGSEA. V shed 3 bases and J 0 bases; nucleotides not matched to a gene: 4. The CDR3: CSVDAGQMNTEAFF. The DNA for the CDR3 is TGCAGCGTTGATGCGGGACAGATGAACACTGAAGCTTTCTTT.

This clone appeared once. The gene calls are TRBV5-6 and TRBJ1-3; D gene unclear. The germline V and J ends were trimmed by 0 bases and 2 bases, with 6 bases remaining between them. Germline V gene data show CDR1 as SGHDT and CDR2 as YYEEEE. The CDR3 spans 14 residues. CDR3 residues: CASSLGEAGNTIYF. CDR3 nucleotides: TGTGCCAGCAGCTTGGGAGAAGCTGGAAACACCATATATTTT.

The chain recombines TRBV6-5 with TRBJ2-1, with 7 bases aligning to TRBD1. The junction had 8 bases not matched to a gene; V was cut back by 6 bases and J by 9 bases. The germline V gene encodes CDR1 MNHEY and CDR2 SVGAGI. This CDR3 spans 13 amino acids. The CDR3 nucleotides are TGTGCCAGCAGGGACAGGCCCGACGGTGAGCAGTTCTTC. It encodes CASRDRPDGEQFF.

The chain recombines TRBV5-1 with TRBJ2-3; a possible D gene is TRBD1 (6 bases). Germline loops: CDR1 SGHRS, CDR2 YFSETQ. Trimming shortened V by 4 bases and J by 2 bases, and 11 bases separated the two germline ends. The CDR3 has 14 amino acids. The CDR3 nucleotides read TGCGCCAGCAGCGGACAGACAAACACAGATACGCAGTATTTT. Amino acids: CASSGQTNTDTQYF.

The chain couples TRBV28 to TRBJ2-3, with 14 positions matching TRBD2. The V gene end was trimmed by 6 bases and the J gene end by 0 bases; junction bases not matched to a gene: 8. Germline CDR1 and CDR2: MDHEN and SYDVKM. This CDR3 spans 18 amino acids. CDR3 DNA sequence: TGTGCCAGCAGCTTTTCGGGGACTAGCGGGAGCAGCACAGATACGCAGTATTTT. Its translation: CASSFSGTSGSSTDTQYF.

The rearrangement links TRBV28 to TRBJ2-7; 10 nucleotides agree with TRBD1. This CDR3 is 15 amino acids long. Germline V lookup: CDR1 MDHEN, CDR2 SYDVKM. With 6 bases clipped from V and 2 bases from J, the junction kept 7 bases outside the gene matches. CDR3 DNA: TGTGCCAGCAGGCCCGGGACAGGGGTACCCTACGAGCAGTACTTC. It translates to CASRPGTGVPYEQYF. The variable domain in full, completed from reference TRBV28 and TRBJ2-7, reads DVKVTQSSRYLVKRTGEKVFLECVQDMDHENMFWYRQDPGLGLRLIYFSYDVKMKEKGDIPEGYSVSREKKERFSLILESASTNQTSMYLCASRPGTGVPYEQYFGPGTRLTVT.

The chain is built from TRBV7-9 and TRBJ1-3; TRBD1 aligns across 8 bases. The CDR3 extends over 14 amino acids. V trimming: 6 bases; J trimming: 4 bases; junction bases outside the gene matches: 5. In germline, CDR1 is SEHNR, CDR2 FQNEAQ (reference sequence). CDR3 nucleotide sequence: TGTGCCAGCAGAGTGACAGGGGTCGGAAACACCATATATTTT. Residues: CASRVTGVGNTIYF.

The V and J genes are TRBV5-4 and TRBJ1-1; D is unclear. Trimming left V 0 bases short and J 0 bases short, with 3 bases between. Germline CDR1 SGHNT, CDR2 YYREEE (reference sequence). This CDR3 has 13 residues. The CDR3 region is CASSLALNTEAFF. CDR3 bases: TGTGCCAGCAGCTTGGCCTTGAACACTGAAGCTTTCTTT.

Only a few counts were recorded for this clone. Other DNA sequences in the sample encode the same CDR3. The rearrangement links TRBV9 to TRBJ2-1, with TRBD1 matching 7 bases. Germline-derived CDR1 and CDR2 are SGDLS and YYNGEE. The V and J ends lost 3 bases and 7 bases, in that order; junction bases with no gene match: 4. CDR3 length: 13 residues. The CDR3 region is CASSAGQLNEQFF. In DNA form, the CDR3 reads TGTGCCAGCAGCGCGGGACAGTTAAATGAGCAGTTCTTC.

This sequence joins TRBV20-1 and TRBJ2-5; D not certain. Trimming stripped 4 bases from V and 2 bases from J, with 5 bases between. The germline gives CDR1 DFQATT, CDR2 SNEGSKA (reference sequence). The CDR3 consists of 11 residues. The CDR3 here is CSANKQETQYF. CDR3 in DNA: TGCAGTGCTAATAAACAAGAGACCCAGTACTTC.

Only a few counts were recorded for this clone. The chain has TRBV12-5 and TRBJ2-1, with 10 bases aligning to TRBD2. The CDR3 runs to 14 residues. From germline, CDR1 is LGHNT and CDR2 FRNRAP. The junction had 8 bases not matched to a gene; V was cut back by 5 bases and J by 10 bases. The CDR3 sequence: CASGAGLAVDEQFF. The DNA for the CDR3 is TGTGCTAGTGGTGCCGGACTAGCGGTAGACGAGCAGTTCTTC.

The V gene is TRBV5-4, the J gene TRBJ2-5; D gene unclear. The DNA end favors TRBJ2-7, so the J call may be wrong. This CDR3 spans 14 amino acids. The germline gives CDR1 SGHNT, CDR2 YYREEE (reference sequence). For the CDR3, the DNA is TGTGCCAGCAGCCCGATGAAGGTGGCGGCCGAGCAGTACTTC. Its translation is CASSPMKVAAEQYF.

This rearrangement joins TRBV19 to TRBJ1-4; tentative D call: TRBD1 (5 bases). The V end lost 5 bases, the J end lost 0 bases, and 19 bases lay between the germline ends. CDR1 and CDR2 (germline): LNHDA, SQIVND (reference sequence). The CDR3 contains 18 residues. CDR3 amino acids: CASSAGQGTYATNEKLFF. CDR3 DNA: TGTGCCAGTAGTGCCGGACAAGGGACTTATGCAACTAATGAAAAACTGTTTTTT.

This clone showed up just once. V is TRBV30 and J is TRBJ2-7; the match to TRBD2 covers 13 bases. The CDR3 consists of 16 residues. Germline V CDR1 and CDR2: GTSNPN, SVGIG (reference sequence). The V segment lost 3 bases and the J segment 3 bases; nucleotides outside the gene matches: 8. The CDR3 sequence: CAWSPSRTSGSYEQYF. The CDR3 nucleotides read TGTGCCTGGAGCCCTTCCCGGACTAGCGGGAGCTACGAGCAGTACTTC.

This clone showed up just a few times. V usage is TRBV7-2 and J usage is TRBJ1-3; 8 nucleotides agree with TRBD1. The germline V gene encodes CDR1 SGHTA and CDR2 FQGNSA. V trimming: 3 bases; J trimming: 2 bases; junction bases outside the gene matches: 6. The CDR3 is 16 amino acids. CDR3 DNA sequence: TGTGCCAGCAGCTTTTCGGGACAGGTAGCTGGAAACACCATATATTTT. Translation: CASSFSGQVAGNTIYF.

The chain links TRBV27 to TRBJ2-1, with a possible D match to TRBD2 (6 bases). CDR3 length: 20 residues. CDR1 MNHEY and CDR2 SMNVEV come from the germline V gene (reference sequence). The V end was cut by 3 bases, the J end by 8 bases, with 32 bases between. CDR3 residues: CASSLSLLHSGTRPGDEQFF. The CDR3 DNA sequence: TGTGCCAGCAGTTTGTCGCTACTACACTCCGGGACTCGCCCCGGCGATGAGCAGTTCTTC.

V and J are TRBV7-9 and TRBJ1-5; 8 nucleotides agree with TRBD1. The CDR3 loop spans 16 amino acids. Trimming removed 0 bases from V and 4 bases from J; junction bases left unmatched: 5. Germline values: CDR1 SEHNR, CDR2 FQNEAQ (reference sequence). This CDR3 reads CASSLARTGGNQPQHF. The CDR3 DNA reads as TGTGCCAGCAGCTTAGCGCGTACAGGGGGGAATCAGCCCCAGCATTTT.

The CDR3 DNA reads TGTGCCAGTGGGACTAGCGGCTACTACGAGCAGTACTTC. It is translated as CASGTSGYYEQYF. The genes are TRBV7-9 and TRBJ2-7; 11 bases match TRBD2. The trim removed 9 bases at V and 3 bases at J, leaving 4 bases unmatched. Looked up from germline, CDR1 is SEHNR and CDR2 is FQNEAQ (reference sequence). The CDR3 covers 13 residues. Full variable domain (remainder filled in from reference TRBV7-9 and TRBJ2-7): DTGVSQNPRHKITKRGQNVTFRCDPISEHNRLYWYRQTLGQGPEFLTYFQNEAQLEKSRLLSDRFSAERPKGSFSTLEIQRTEQGDSAMYLCASGTSGYYEQYFGPGTRLTVT.

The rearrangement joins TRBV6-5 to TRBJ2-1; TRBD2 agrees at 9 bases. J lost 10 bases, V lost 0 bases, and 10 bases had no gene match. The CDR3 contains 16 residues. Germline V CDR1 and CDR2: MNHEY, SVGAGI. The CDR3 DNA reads TGTGCCAGCAGTTACTCAGAAATAGCGGGAGTGAGGGAGCAGTTCTTC. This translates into CASSYSEIAGVREQFF.

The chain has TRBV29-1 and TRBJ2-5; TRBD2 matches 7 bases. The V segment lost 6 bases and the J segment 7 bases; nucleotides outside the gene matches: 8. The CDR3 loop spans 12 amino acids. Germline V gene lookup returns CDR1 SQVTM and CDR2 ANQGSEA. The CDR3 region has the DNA TGCAGCGTGGGGGACTACGTTGGGACCCAGTACTTC. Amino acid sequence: CSVGDYVGTQYF.